These 29 T cell receptor beta chains originate from one sample sequenced in a study of CD8 T cells in ankylosing spondylitis. MiXCR was run by TCRdb on the 5' RACE reads, yielding one entry per CDR3 protein. The sample has approximately 350,000 distinct CDR3 sequences, over 12% seen once. Sequencing was performed on blood, either unsorted or a sorted T cell fraction (not recorded which). The receptor source for this set is a male donor with ankylosing spondylitis or in good health (not recorded which).

The rearrangement links TRBV12-3 or TRBV12-4 to TRBJ2-2, with a weak D call TRBD1 (5 bases). This CDR3 has 15 residues. Trimming shortened V by 2 bases and J by 3 bases, and 10 bases separated the two germline ends. CDR3 sequence reads: CASSLPGQDTGELFF. The DNA of the CDR3 is TGTGCCAGCAGTTTACCCGGACAAGACACCGGGGAGCTGTTTTTT.

This clonotype came up a few times. V usage is TRBV12-5 and J usage is TRBJ2-7; no reliable D call. The CDR3 is made up of 12 amino acids. Trimming took 0 bases from V and 6 from J, leaving 6 bases between them. CDR1 is LGHNT and CDR2 is FRNRAP in the germline V gene. CDR3 loop: CASGLVHGEQYF. In DNA form, the CDR3 reads TGTGCTAGTGGTTTGGTACATGGCGAGCAGTACTTC.

This clonotype came up a few times. The chain recombines TRBV9 with TRBJ1-2; D uncertain. The CDR3 consists of 14 residues. CDR1 and CDR2 from the germline V gene are SGDLS and YYNGEE. Between the trimmed V and J ends, which lost 0 bases and 4 bases, there was a span of 10 bases. The CDR3 loop reads CASSVALEGYGYTF. CDR3 nucleotides: TGTGCCAGCAGCGTAGCTCTGGAAGGCTATGGCTACACCTTC.

A few counts support this clonotype. The chain joins TRBV7-2 to TRBJ2-1, with 8 bases aligning to TRBD1. J was trimmed by 5 bases and V by 5 bases; bases with no gene match: 8. The CDR3 runs 15 residues. Germline V lookup: CDR1 SGHTA, CDR2 FQGNSA. The CDR3 bases are TGTGCCAGCAGCGAGGACAGGGCCTCGAACAATGAGCAGTTCTTC. As protein: CASSEDRASNNEQFF.

J is TRBJ2-7 and V is TRBV29-1, with D perhaps being TRBD1 or TRBD2 (5 bases each). CDR1 is SQVTM, CDR2 ANQGSEA, per germline. The CDR3 spans 13 residues. Trimming stripped 7 bases from V and 5 bases from J, with 18 bases between. Here the CDR3 reads CSAGKGVRDEQYF. CDR3 nucleotide sequence: TGCAGCGCGGGGAAAGGGGTTAGAGACGAGCAGTACTTC.

The genes are TRBV29-1 and TRBJ1-2; TRBD1 is a possible D gene (5 bases). The V gene's germline CDR1 is SQVTM and CDR2 ANQGSEA. The ends were cut back, 3 bases at V and 8 bases at J, with 19 bases in the middle. The CDR3 is 14 amino acids. The CDR3 sequence: CSVDEAGPYGGYTF. CDR3 DNA: TGCAGCGTTGATGAGGCAGGGCCATACGGGGGCTACACCTTC.

In this sample, this clonotype turned up a few times. The chain employs TRBV5-1 and TRBJ2-2; 7 bases fit TRBD1. Trimming at V came to 3 bases and at J to 1 base, leaving 3 bases not matched to a gene. CDR1 SGHRS and CDR2 YFSETQ come from the germline V gene. The CDR3 loop spans 15 amino acids. The CDR3 nucleotides are TGCGCCAGCAGCTCCGGGGACAGGAACACCGGGGAGCTGTTTTTT. The encoded protein is CASSSGDRNTGELFF.

The DNA for the CDR3 is TGTGCCAGCAGTTTAGCCCAAGCTAATCAGCCCCAGCATTTT. Translated: CASSLAQANQPQHF. The chain couples TRBV12-3 or TRBV12-4 to TRBJ1-5; D ambiguous. The CDR3 contains 14 residues. V was cut by 0 bases and J by 4 bases, with 7 bases left in between.

The J gene is TRBJ2-5, the V gene TRBV11-1; maybe TRBD1 (5 bases). Trimming took off 2 bases at V and 4 bases at J, with 11 bases between the two ends. The germline V gene has CDR1 SGHAT and CDR2 FQDESV (reference sequence). The CDR3 sequence is 14 residues long. The CDR3 DNA sequence: TGTGCCAGCAGCTTAATATCCAGGGCAGAGACCCAGTACTTC. Translated, it gives CASSLISRAETQYF.

The V and J genes are TRBV29-1 and TRBJ2-5; D is tentatively TRBD1 or TRBD2 (6 bases each). Between the trimmed V and J ends, which lost 6 bases and 1 base, there was a span of 15 bases. Germline lookup yields CDR1 SQVTM and CDR2 ANQGSEA. CDR3 length equals 14 residues. This CDR3 reads CSVRKGGLQETQYF. Written as DNA, the CDR3 is TGCAGCGTCCGAAAGGGGGGTCTCCAAGAGACCCAGTACTTC. The full variable domain, in which reference TRBV29-1 and TRBJ2-5 provide the parts outside the CDR3, is SAVISQKPSRDICQRGTSLTIQCQVDSQVTMMFWYRQQPGQSLTLIATANQGSEATYESGFVIDKFPISRPNLTFSTLTVSNMSPEDSSIYLCSVRKGGLQETQYFGPGTRLLVL.

Many counts were recorded for this clonotype. This chain joins TRBV20-1 and TRBJ1-5; 7 nucleotides align to TRBD1. The V segment lost 3 bases and the J segment 9 bases; nucleotides outside the gene matches: 8. The germline V gene encodes CDR1 DFQATT and CDR2 SNEGSKA (reference sequence). CDR3 length: 13 residues. The CDR3 reads CSARAGAGGPQHF. The DNA for the CDR3 is TGCAGTGCTAGGGCAGGGGCAGGGGGGCCCCAGCATTTT.

In its sample, this clonotype was seen a few times. The CDR3 region is CASSLEVARTGELFF. In DNA, the CDR3 is TGCGCCAGCAGCTTGGAAGTCGCACGGACCGGGGAGCTGTTTTTT. The V and J genes are TRBV5-1 and TRBJ2-2; no definite D call. Per germline, CDR1 SGHRS and CDR2 YFSETQ. The CDR3 extends over 15 amino acids. Trimming pared 0 bases from V and 5 bases from J, leaving 11 bases between.

In its sample, this clonotype was seen many times. The V call is TRBV5-1, the J call TRBJ2-3; possibly TRBD2 for D (6 bases). Germline V lookup: CDR1 SGHRS, CDR2 YFSETQ. This CDR3 is built from 15 residues. V was pared by 7 bases and J by 5 bases, with 20 bases between. The DNA of the CDR3 is TGCGCCAGCGGCTCCGGGACTGACCTCCGAGATACGCAGTATTTT. Amino acids: CASGSGTDLRDTQYF.

This chain joins TRBV2 and TRBJ1-2, with 7 bases aligning to TRBD1. Germline V lookup: CDR1 SNHLY, CDR2 FYNNEI. CDR3 length: 14 residues. Trimming cost V 7 bases and J 4 bases; bases outside gene matches: 9. The CDR3 coding sequence is TGTGCCAGCACCGCTGAGGACAGGTTCTATGGCTACACCTTC. Translating gives CASTAEDRFYGYTF.

This rearrangement joins TRBV21-1 to TRBJ2-7; the table's D call, TRBD1, was not checked against the DNA. TRBV21-1 is classified as a pseudogene. This CDR3 is built from 19 residues. The CDR3 DNA is TGTGCCAGCAGCAAAGCCCGCCGGACCCCGGGACAGGTCCACTACGAGCAGTACTTC. Encoded protein: CASSKARRTPGQVHYEQYF.

The chain has TRBV4-2 and TRBJ1-1; 9 bases align to TRBD1. The CDR3 sequence is 16 residues long. V lost 0 bases, J lost 3 bases, and 5 bases stayed unmatched. Germline V CDR1 and CDR2: LGHNA, YNFKEQ. CDR3 sequence: CASSQEMDRGHTEAFF. The CDR3 bases are TGTGCCAGCAGCCAAGAGATGGACAGGGGACACACTGAAGCTTTCTTT.

This chain joins TRBV5-1 and TRBJ2-3; 9 bases map to TRBD1. CDR3 length equals 16 residues. J lost 3 bases, V lost 2 bases, and 7 bases had no gene match. From germline, CDR1 is SGHRS and CDR2 YFSETQ. The CDR3, as DNA: TGCGCCAGCAGCTTTTCCGGGACAGGGAATACAGATACGCAGTATTTT. Translating it yields CASSFSGTGNTDTQYF.

This chain uses TRBV3-1 with TRBJ1-4; a possible D gene is TRBD1 (5 bases). The V end lost 3 bases, the J end lost 4 bases, and 21 bases lay between the germline ends. The germline gives CDR1 LGHDT, CDR2 YNNKEL (reference sequence). The CDR3 is 18 residues long. The CDR3 spells CASSHARTAGTINEKLFF. CDR3 coding DNA: TGTGCCAGCAGCCATGCACGAACAGCCGGGACGATTAATGAAAAACTGTTTTTT.

This clonotype was counted between two and nine times. The V call is TRBV5-5, the J call TRBJ2-7; D is uncertain. V lost 2 bases, J lost 6 bases, and 24 bases lay in between. The CDR3 length is 17 residues. Germline assignment: CDR1 SGHKS and CDR2 YYEKEE (reference sequence). For the CDR3, the DNA is TGTGCCAGCAGCTTCCCCTTTCCCGGGTCGCCCCCGGCCGAGCAGTACTTC. This sequence encodes CASSFPFPGSPPAEQYF.

The V gene is TRBV10-3, the J gene TRBJ2-3, with a possible D match to TRBD1 (5 bases). Trimming pared 2 bases from V and 1 base from J, leaving 10 bases between. The CDR3 is made up of 15 amino acids. Germline values: CDR1 ENHRY, CDR2 SYGVKD. The CDR3 sequence is CAISELGQGTDTQYF. The CDR3, as DNA: TGTGCCATCAGTGAGCTGGGGCAGGGCACAGATACGCAGTATTTT.

The chain employs TRBV20-1 and TRBJ2-2; 14 nucleotides align to TRBD2. Per the germline V gene, CDR1 is DFQATT and CDR2 is SNEGSKA (reference sequence). The CDR3 runs 14 residues. With 6 bases clipped from V and 7 bases from J, the junction kept 4 bases outside the gene matches. In nucleotides, the CDR3 is TGCAGTGCCCGGACTAGCGGGAGGCACGGGGAGCTGTTTTTT. It yields the protein CSARTSGRHGELFF.

The chain joins TRBV6-5 to TRBJ2-7; 9 bases are shared with TRBD2. The germline CDR1 and CDR2 sequences are MNHEY and SVGAGI. The CDR3 covers 15 residues. The V and J ends lost 2 bases and 1 base, in that order; junction bases with no gene match: 3. Here the CDR3 reads CASSYQRGVSYEQYF. The DNA of the CDR3 is TGTGCCAGCAGTTACCAGCGGGGGGTTTCCTACGAGCAGTACTTC.

In its sample, this clonotype was seen many times. This chain joins TRBV6-1 and TRBJ1-1; D gene ambiguous. The CDR3 length is 13 residues. Germline V lookup: CDR1 MNHNS, CDR2 SASEGT. The V and J ends lost 3 bases and 0 bases respectively, with 5 bases between them. CDR3 bases: TGTGCCAGCAGTGAGGTGGTGAACACTGAAGCTTTCTTT. Its translation is CASSEVVNTEAFF.

CDR3 loop: CASSFRIGNGIETQYF. The DNA for the CDR3 is TGCGCCAGCAGCTTCAGGATCGGGAACGGCATCGAGACCCAGTACTTC. The chain links TRBV5-1 to TRBJ2-5, with D perhaps TRBD2 (5 bases). V gave up 2 bases and J gave up 5 bases, with 19 bases separating them. Germline V gene sequence: CDR1 SGHRS, CDR2 YFSETQ. CDR3 size: 16 residues.

V and J are TRBV15 and TRBJ2-5, with 12 bases fitting TRBD2. The CDR3 has 14 amino acids. Germline V gene sequence: CDR1 LNHNV, CDR2 YYDKDF (reference sequence). The V and J ends lost 1 base and 8 bases, in that order; junction bases with no gene match: 2. CDR3 DNA sequence: TGTGCCACCAGCAGAGGACTAGCGGGGGCCACCCAGTACTTC. Its protein product is CATSRGLAGATQYF.

V is TRBV9 and J is TRBJ2-2, with D possibly TRBD1 on 7 matching bases. Germline V gene data show CDR1 as SGDLS and CDR2 as YYNGEE. The CDR3 loop spans 16 amino acids. Between the trimmed V and J ends, which lost 1 base and 2 bases, there was a span of 12 bases. In DNA, the CDR3 is TGTGCCAGCAGCGTACAGGGGGGCTTAAACACCGGGGAGCTGTTTTTT. Translated: CASSVQGGLNTGELFF.

This clonotype was seen a handful of times. The rearrangement joins TRBV3-1 to TRBJ2-7; 10 bases are a match to TRBD2. Germline CDR1 reads LGHDT; CDR2 reads YNNKEL (reference sequence). This CDR3 contains 15 residues. V was pared by 1 base and J by 1 base, with 1 base of the junction left unmatched. This CDR3 is CASSQALAGSYEQYF. CDR3 DNA sequence: TGTGCCAGCAGCCAAGCACTAGCGGGGTCCTACGAGCAGTACTTC.

J is TRBJ2-7 and V is TRBV6-1, with D unclear. V was shortened by 6 bases and J by 0 bases, with 9 bases between the two germline ends. CDR1 MNHNS and CDR2 SASEGT come from the germline V gene. This CDR3 has 13 residues. CDR3 amino acids: CASSPGVSYEQYF. The CDR3 region has the DNA TGTGCCAGCAGCCCAGGTGTCTCCTACGAGCAGTACTTC.

The gene calls are TRBV20-1 and TRBJ2-2, with D possibly being TRBD1 (6 bases). From germline, CDR1 is DFQATT and CDR2 SNEGSKA (reference sequence). The CDR3 covers 17 residues. V lost 1 base, J lost 5 bases, and 20 bases lay in between. The CDR3 DNA is TGCAGTGCTAGAGGGCCTCTGACGACGAGGGGGACCGGGGAGCTGTTTTTT. Residues: CSARGPLTTRGTGELFF.